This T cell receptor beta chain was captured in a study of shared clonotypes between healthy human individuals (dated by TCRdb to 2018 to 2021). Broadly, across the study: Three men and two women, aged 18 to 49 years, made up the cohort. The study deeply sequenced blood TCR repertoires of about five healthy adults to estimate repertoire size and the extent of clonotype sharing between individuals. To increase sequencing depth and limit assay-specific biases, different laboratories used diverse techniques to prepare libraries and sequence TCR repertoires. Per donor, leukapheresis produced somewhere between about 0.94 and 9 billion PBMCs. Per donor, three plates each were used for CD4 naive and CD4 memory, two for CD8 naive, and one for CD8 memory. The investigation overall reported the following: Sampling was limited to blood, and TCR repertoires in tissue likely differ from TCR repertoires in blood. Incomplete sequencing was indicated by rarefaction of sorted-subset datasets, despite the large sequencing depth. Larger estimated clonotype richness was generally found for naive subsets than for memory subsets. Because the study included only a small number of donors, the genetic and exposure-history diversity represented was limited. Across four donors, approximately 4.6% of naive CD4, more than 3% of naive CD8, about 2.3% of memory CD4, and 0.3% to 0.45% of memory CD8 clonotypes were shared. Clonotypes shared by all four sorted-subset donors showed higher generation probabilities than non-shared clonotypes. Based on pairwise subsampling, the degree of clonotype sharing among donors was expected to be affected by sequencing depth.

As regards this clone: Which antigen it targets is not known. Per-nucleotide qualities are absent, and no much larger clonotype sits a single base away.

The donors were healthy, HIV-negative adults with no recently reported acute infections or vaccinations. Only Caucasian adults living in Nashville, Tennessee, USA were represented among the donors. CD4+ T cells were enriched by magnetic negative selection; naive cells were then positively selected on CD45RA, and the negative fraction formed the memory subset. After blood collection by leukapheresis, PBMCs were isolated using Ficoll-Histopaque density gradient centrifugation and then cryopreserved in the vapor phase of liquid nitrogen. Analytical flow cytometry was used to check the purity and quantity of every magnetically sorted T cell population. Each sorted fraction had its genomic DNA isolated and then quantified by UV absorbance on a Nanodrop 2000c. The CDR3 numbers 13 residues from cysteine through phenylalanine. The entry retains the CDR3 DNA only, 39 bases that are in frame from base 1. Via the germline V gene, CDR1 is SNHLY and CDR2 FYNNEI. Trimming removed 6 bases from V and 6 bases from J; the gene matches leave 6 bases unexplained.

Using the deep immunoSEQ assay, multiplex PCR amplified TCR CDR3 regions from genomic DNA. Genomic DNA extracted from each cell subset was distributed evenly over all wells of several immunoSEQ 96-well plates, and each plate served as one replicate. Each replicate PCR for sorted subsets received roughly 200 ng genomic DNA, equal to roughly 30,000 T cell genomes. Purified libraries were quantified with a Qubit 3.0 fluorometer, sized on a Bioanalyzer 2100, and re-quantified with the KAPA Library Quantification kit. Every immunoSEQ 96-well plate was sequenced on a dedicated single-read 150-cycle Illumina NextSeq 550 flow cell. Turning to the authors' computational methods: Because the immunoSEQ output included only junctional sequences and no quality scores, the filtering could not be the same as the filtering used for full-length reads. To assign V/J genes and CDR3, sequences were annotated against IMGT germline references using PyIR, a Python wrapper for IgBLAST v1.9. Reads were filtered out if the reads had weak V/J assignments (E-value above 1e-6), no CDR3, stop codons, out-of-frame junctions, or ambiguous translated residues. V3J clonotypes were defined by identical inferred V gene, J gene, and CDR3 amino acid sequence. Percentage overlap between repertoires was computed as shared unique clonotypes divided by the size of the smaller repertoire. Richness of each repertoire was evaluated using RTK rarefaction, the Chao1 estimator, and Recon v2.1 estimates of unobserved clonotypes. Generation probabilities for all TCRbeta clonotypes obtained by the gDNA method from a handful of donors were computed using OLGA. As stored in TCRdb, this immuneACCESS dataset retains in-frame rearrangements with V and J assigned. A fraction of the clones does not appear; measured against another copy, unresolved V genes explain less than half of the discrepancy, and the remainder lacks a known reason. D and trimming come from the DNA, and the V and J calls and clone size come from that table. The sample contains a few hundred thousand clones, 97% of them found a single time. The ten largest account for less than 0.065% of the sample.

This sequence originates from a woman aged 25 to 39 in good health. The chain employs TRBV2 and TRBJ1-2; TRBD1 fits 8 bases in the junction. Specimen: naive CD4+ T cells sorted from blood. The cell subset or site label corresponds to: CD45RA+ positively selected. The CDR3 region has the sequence CASRTGEVDGYTF. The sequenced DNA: TGTGCCAGCAGGACAGGGGAGGTCGATGGCTACACCTTC. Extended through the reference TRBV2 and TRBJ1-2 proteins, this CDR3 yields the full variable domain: EPEVTQTPSHQVTQMGQEVILRCVPISNHLYFYWYRQILGQKVEFLVSFYNNEISEKSEIFDDQFSVERPDGSNFTLKIRSTKLEDSAMYFCASRTGEVDGYTFGSGTRLTVV.